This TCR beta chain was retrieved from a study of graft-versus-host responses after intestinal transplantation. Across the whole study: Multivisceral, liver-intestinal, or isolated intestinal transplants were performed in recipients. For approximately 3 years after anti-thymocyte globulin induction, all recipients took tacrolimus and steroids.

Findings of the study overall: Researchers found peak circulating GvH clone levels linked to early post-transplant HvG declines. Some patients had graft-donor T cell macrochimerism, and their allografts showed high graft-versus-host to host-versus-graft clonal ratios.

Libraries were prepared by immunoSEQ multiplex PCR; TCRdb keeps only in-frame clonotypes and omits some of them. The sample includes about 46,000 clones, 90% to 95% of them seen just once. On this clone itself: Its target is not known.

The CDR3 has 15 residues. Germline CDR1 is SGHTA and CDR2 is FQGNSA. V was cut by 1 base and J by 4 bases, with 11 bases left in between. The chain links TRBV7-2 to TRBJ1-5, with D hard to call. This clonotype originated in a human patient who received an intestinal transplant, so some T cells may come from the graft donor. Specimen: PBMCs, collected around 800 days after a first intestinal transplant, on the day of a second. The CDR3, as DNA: TGTGCCAGCAGCTTAGGGTACAGACATAATCAGCCCCAGCATTTT. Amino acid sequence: CASSLGYRHNQPQHF.